Each of the 22 T cell receptor beta chains below was sequenced from the same sample in a study of T cell responses to AZD1222 COVID-19 vaccine. Data came from immunoSEQ multiplex PCR; TCRdb stores just in-frame clones and leaves some out. Of roughly 120,000 clones in the sample, 88% are singletons; the top ten hold just over 9.5%. The source was peripheral blood, collected on day 0 of AZD1222 vaccination. Receptor source: an adult in good health.

The chain combines TRBV19 with TRBJ1-1, with 9 bases aligning to TRBD1. CDR3 length equals 15 residues. The V segment lost 7 bases and the J segment 11 bases; nucleotides outside the gene matches: 17. The germline V gene has CDR1 LNHDA and CDR2 SQIVND (reference sequence). CDR3 nucleotides: TGTGCCAGTACCCTCACCGGGACAGGGCAAATGAGGGCTTTCTTT. Its protein product is CASTLTGTGQMRAFF.

The V gene is TRBV6-5, the J gene TRBJ1-6; unclear D gene. CDR1 is MNHEY and CDR2 is SVGAGI in the germline V gene. Trimming removed 6 bases from V and 8 bases from J, with 8 bases in between. CDR3 length: 12 residues. In DNA form, the CDR3 reads TGTGCCAGCAGAATTGGGGATTCACCCCTCCACTTT. Amino acid sequence: CASRIGDSPLHF.

The chain links TRBV28 to TRBJ2-3, with TRBD2 as a possible D gene (6 bases). The V end lost 3 bases, the J end lost 4 bases, and 20 bases lay between the germline ends. The germline CDR1 and CDR2 sequences are MDHEN and SYDVKM. The CDR3 is made up of 17 amino acids. Written as DNA, the CDR3 is TGTGCCAGCAGTTTGGGATCCGGGACTTTAAGGGCAGATACGCAGTATTTT. Translated, it gives CASSLGSGTLRADTQYF.

The rearrangement links TRBV5-1 to TRBJ1-3; 9 bases line up with TRBD1. After removal of 3 bases from V and 3 bases from J, the junction contained 7 bases not matched to a gene. The length of the CDR3 is 16 residues. Germline V gives CDR1 SGHRS, CDR2 YFSETQ. CDR3 amino acids: CASSSAATGGGNTIYF. The CDR3 DNA reads as TGCGCCAGCAGCTCCGCAGCGACAGGGGGTGGAAACACCATATATTTT.

The chain has TRBV7-8 and TRBJ1-2; TRBD1 aligns across 10 bases. J gave up 10 bases and V 5 bases, and 10 bases lay outside the gene matches. Germline V gives CDR1 SGHVS, CDR2 FQNEAQ. This CDR3 has 14 amino acids. CDR3 residues: CASSRPGTGEVYTF. For the CDR3, the DNA is TGTGCCAGCAGCCGCCCCGGGACAGGGGAGGTCTACACCTTC.

J is TRBJ2-7 and V is TRBV7-9; D is undetermined. Trimming took 3 bases from V and 3 from J, leaving 6 bases between them. CDR3 length: 12 residues. From germline, CDR1 is SEHNR and CDR2 FQNEAQ (reference sequence). Written as DNA, the CDR3 is TGTGCCAGCAGCTTGTTAGGCTACGAGCAGTACTTC. Amino acids: CASSLLGYEQYF.

The chain carries TRBV11-2 and TRBJ1-2, with TRBD1 matching over 8 bases. Germline assignment: CDR1 SGHAT and CDR2 FQNNGV. V was clipped by 1 base and J by 1 base; unmatched bases: 8. This CDR3 has 17 residues. The CDR3 loop reads CASSLGSGTGVNYGYTF. Here the CDR3 DNA reads TGTGCCAGCAGCTTAGGATCCGGGACAGGTGTTAACTATGGCTACACCTTC.

This clone was detected only a few times. The chain combines TRBV11-2 with TRBJ2-7; TRBD1 aligns across 11 bases. Germline-derived CDR1 and CDR2 are SGHAT and FQNNGV. There are 15 residues in the CDR3. J lost 5 bases, V lost 5 bases, and 8 bases had no gene match. The CDR3 loop is CASSQQGTGGHEQYF. The CDR3 coding sequence is TGTGCCAGCAGCCAGCAAGGGACAGGGGGACACGAGCAGTACTTC.

The chain combines TRBV7-8 with TRBJ2-1; 12 positions match TRBD2. Germline V gene lookup returns CDR1 SGHVS and CDR2 FQNEAQ. The V gene end was trimmed by 1 base and the J gene end by 3 bases; junction bases not matched to a gene: 4. CDR3 length: 17 amino acids. The CDR3 reads CASSLGLAGVIYNEQFF. The CDR3 DNA sequence: TGTGCCAGCAGCTTAGGACTAGCGGGGGTCATCTACAATGAGCAGTTCTTC.

The V and J genes are TRBV5-5 and TRBJ2-1, with D perhaps TRBD2 (5 bases). Germline V gene sequence: CDR1 SGHKS, CDR2 YYEKEE (reference sequence). This CDR3 spans 13 amino acids. Trimming took off 3 bases at V and 9 bases at J, with 13 bases between the two ends. DNA of the CDR3: TGTGCCAGCAGCTGGGGTTCGGCGGGTGAGCAGTTCTTC. Protein: CASSWGSAGEQFF.

The rearrangement joins TRBV5-1 to TRBJ1-1; 7 nucleotides align to TRBD1. The CDR3 contains 15 residues. The germline gives CDR1 SGHRS, CDR2 YFSETQ. V shed 1 base and J 1 base; nucleotides not matched to a gene: 4. CDR3 in amino acids: CASSLTTGTNTEAFF. The CDR3 region has the DNA TGCGCCAGCAGCTTGACGACAGGGACGAACACTGAAGCTTTCTTT.

V and J are TRBV3-1 (or the pseudogene TRBV3-2) and TRBJ1-5; weak D call: TRBD1 (5 bases). Germline CDR1 is LGHDT and CDR2 is YNNKEL (reference sequence). Trimming took 4 bases from V and 4 from J, leaving 8 bases between them. The CDR3 is made up of 13 amino acids. CDR3 sequence reads: CASSRGTNQPQHF. The CDR3 coding sequence is TGTGCCAGCAGCCGAGGGACGAATCAGCCCCAGCATTTT.

The CDR3 sequence is CASSPTDSGGYTF. Written as DNA, the CDR3 is TGCGCCAGCAGCCCCACGGATAGCGGCGGCTACACCTTC. The chain joins TRBV5-1 to TRBJ1-2, with unresolved D. The CDR3 totals 13 residues. Germline CDR1 is SGHRS and CDR2 is YFSETQ. Trimming removed 4 bases at V and 8 bases at J, with 15 bases between.

This chain links TRBV2 with TRBJ1-4; the match to TRBD1 covers 9 bases. This CDR3 spans 16 amino acids. Germline V CDR1 and CDR2: SNHLY, FYNNEI. Trimming took 6 bases from V and 7 from J; bases not matched to a gene: 12. CDR3 sequence reads: CASRAISGTGTEKLFF. In nucleotides, the CDR3 is TGTGCCAGCAGGGCTATCTCCGGGACAGGGACTGAAAAACTGTTTTTT.

The rearrangement joins TRBV18 to TRBJ1-6; D unresolved. CDR3 length: 15 amino acids. CDR1 KGHSH and CDR2 LQKENI come from the germline V gene. V was shortened by 0 bases and J by 9 bases, with 12 bases between the two germline ends. The CDR3 coding sequence is TGTGCCAGCTCACCACCAAGAGGGCTCGGTTCACCCCTCCACTTT. Amino acids: CASSPPRGLGSPLHF.

CDR3 nucleotides: TGTGCCAGCAACACAGGGTCGGTTGGCTACACCTTC. As protein: CASNTGSVGYTF. This rearrangement joins TRBV28 to TRBJ1-2, with TRBD1 as a possible D gene (6 bases). Trimming shortened V by 7 bases and J by 7 bases, and 13 bases separated the two germline ends. The CDR3 is made up of 12 amino acids. Germline values: CDR1 MDHEN, CDR2 SYDVKM.

The rearrangement joins TRBV19 to TRBJ2-7, with TRBD1 as a possible D gene (7 bases). The CDR3 covers 16 residues. V was clipped by 2 bases and J by 6 bases, with 20 bases between them. From germline, CDR1 is LNHDA and CDR2 SQIVND (reference sequence). CDR3 loop: CASSIIPLTGTVEQYF. In DNA, the CDR3 is TGTGCCAGTAGTATAATTCCCCTGACAGGGACTGTCGAGCAGTACTTC.

The V call is TRBV5-3, the J call TRBJ2-5, with D uncertain. TRBV5-3 is known as an ORF, though its function is uncertain. The CDR3 totals 13 residues. Trimming left V 10 bases short and J 5 bases short, with 18 bases between. The chain's CDR3 is CADEDPGGETQYF. DNA for the CDR3: TGTGCCGACGAGGACCCCGGTGGGGAGACCCAGTACTTC.

The V call is TRBV4-3, the J call TRBJ1-3; D is uncertain. V was shortened by 0 bases and J by 1 base, with 7 bases between the two germline ends. CDR3 size: 15 residues. CDR1 is LGHNA, CDR2 YSLEER, per germline. The chain's CDR3 is CASSQDPGSGNTIYF. The DNA for the CDR3 is TGCGCCAGCAGCCAAGATCCCGGATCTGGAAACACCATATATTTT.

The rearrangement uses TRBV7-7 and TRBJ2-2; D call uncertain. The V and J ends lost 1 base and 4 bases respectively, with 10 bases between them. Germline values: CDR1 SSHAT, CDR2 FNYEAQ (reference sequence). CDR3 length: 15 amino acids. The CDR3 DNA reads TGTGCCAGCAGCTTAGTGGCAGGTCCCACCGGGGAGCTGTTTTTT. Translation gives CASSLVAGPTGELFF.

The rearrangement links TRBV19 to TRBJ1-1; D unclear. Trimming took off 4 bases at V and 6 bases at J, with 9 bases between the two ends. The germline gives CDR1 LNHDA, CDR2 SQIVND (reference sequence). The CDR3 extends over 12 amino acids. The DNA of the CDR3 is TGTGCCAGTAGTACAGCAGCGGCTGAAGCTTTCTTT. It is translated as CASSTAAAEAFF.

This sequence joins TRBV20-1 and TRBJ2-5; the D gene is possibly TRBD1 (5 bases). V was clipped by 5 bases and J by 3 bases, with 7 bases between them. The CDR3 sequence is 11 residues long. The V gene's germline CDR1 is DFQATT and CDR2 SNEGSKA (reference sequence). The CDR3 protein is CSAQGEETQYF. The CDR3 coding sequence is TGCAGTGCTCAAGGGGAAGAGACCCAGTACTTC.